Listed here is a single TCR beta chain. Its specificity is not known. This sample was taken from a study of cytomegalovirus exposure and HLA in healthy donors. The PCR made use of 60 Vbeta and 13 Jbeta primers. Repertoires were generated with immunoSEQ multiplex PCR, while TCRdb's copy carries only in-frame clones and drops some. The table lists 95,000 to 150,000 clones, 80% to 85% of them singletons, with 2.1% in the top ten. General study results and limits: By a later analysis, the bulk of CMV-associated TCR beta chains appeared HLA-restricted. Cytomegalovirus-associated TCR beta chains were listed, numbering 150 to 200. Compared with the approximately 700-donor mean, an Asian-associated ancestry cluster reportedly had fewer N-insertions, according to a later analysis.

This CDR3 is built from 17 residues. The junction had 5 bases not matched to a gene; V was cut back by 2 bases and J by 2 bases. Material for sequencing was PBMCs. The receptor's source is a man between 25 and 39 years old in good health and CMV-seronegative. V usage is TRBV5-3 and J usage is TRBJ1-5; 12 bases fit TRBD1. TRBV5-3 falls under the ORF class, with uncertain function. For the CDR3, the DNA is TGTGCCAGAAGCTTTGGGGACAGGGGGCTCGGCAATCAGCCCCAGCATTTT. This translates into CARSFGDRGLGNQPQHF.